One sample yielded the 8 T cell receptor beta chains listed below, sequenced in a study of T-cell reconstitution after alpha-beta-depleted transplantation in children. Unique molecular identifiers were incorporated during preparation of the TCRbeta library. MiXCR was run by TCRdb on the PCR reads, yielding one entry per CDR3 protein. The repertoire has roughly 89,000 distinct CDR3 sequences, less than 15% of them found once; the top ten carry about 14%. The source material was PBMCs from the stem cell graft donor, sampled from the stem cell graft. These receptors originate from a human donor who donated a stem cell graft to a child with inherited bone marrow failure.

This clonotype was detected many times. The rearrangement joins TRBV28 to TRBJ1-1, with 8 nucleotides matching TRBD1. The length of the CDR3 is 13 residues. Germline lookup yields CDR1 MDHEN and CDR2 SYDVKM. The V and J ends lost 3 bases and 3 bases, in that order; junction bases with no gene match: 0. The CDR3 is CASSLDRDTEAFF. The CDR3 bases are TGTGCCAGCAGTTTGGACAGGGACACTGAAGCTTTCTTT.

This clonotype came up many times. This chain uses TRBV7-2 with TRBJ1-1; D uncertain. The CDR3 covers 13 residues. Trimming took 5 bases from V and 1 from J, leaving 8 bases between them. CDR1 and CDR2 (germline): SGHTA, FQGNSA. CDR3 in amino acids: CASSITENTEAFF. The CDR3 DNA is TGTGCCAGCAGCATTACAGAGAACACTGAAGCTTTCTTT.

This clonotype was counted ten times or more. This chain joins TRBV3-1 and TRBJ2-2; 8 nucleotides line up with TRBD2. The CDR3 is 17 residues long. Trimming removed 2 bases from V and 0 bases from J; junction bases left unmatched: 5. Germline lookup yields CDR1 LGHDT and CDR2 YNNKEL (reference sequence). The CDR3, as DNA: TGTGCCAGCAGCCAATTCAGCGGGGGCGCGAACACCGGGGAGCTGTTTTTT. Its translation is CASSQFSGGANTGELFF.

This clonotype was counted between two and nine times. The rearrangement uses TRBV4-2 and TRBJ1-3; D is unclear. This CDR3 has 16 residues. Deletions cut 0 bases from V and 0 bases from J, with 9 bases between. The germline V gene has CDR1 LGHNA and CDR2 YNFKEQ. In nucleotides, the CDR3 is TGTGCCAGCAGCCAAGATAGCAGCCACTCTGGAAACACCATATATTTT. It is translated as CASSQDSSHSGNTIYF.

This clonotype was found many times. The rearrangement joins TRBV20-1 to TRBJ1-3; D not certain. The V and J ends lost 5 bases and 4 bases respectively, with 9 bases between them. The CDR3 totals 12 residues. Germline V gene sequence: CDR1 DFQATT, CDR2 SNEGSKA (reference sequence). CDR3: CSAEGRGNTIYF. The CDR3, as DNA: TGCAGTGCTGAAGGCAGGGGAAACACCATATATTTT.

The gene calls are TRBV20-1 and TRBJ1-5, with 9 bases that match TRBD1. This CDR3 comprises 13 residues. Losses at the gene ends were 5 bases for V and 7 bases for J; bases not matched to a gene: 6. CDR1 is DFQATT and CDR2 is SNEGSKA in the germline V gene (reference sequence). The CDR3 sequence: CSASGQGNQPQHF. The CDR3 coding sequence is TGCAGTGCTTCGGGACAGGGTAACCAGCCCCAGCATTTT.

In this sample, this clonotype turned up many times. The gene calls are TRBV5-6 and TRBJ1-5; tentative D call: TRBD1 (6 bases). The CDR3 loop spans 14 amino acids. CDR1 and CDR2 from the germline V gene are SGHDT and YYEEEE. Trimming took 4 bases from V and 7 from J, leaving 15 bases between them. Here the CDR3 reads CASSRHRAGQPQHF. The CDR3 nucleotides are TGTGCCAGCAGCCGTCACAGGGCTGGACAGCCCCAGCATTTT.

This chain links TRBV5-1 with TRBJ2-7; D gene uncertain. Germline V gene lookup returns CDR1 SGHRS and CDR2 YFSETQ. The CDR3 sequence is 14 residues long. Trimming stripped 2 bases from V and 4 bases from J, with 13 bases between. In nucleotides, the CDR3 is TGCGCCAGCAGCTTTGATTCGACGACATACGAGCAGTACTTC. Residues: CASSFDSTTYEQYF.